The rows below give T cell receptor beta chains drawn from one sample of a study of cytomegalovirus exposure and HLA in healthy donors. Clones were read by immunoSEQ multiplex PCR, and TCRdb kept only the in-frame ones, dropping some. The data show 100,000 or so clones, less than 85% seen once. The sample comprised PBMCs. Receptor source: a man aged 18 to 30 in good health and CMV-seronegative. Both conserved end residues are part of each CDR3. A D gene is named only where the DNA matches it firmly. Clone size, where shown, is once, few, many, or a class for clones that have expanded.

V	D	size	J	DNA	CDR3
TRBV5-6	NA	NA	TRBJ1-3	TGTGCCAGCAGCTTGGCCCGGGGAGACACCATATATTTT	CASSLARGDTIYF
TRBV28	NA	once	TRBJ1-5	TGTGCCAGCAGTACGATACACAGGGTAGGTCAGCCCCAGCATTTT	CASSTIHRVGQPQHF
TRBV7-9	NA	NA	TRBJ1-1	TGTGCCAGCAGGGCTTATGGCACTGAAGCTTTCTTT	CASRAYGTEAFF
TRBV5-6	NA	NA	TRBJ2-7	TGTGCCAGCAGCTCAATGGCCGGACAGCTATCCTACGAGCAGTACTTC	CASSSMAGQLSYEQYF
TRBV27	TRBD1	NA	TRBJ2-7	TGTTCTTCCTTGCGACAGGGGTACGAGCAGTACTTC	CSSLRQGYEQYF
TRBV5-4	TRBD1	NA	TRBJ2-7	TGTGCCAGCAGCCTAAGCCAGGGGGCGGGGGAGCAGTACTTC	CASSLSQGAGEQYF
TRBV18	TRBD1	NA	TRBJ1-5	TGTGCCAGCTCACCAGACAGGGGGCGAAATCAGCCCCAGCATTTT	CASSPDRGRNQPQHF
TRBV5-4	NA	once	TRBJ2-7	TGTGCCAGCAGCTTGAGTGGTCCCGCCGGGGTTCGGGAGCAGTACTTC	CASSLSGPAGVREQYF
TRBV5-6	TRBD2	once	TRBJ2-1	TGTGCCAGCAGCTTTAATACGGGAGGGCCTAACAATGAGCAGTTCTTC	CASSFNTGGPNNEQFF
TRBV7-6	NA	NA	TRBJ1-5	TGTGCCAGCAGCTTAGCACCCACAGATCAGCCCCAGCATTTT	CASSLAPTDQPQHF
TRBV29-1	NA	NA	TRBJ2-3	TGCAGCGTTGAAGGGGTAGGGGGTAGCACAGATACGCAGTATTTT	CSVEGVGGSTDTQYF
TRBV29-1	TRBD1	NA	TRBJ1-2	TGCAGCGCTAGGGACAGGGGTGACTATGGCTACACCTTC	CSARDRGDYGYTF
TRBV28	TRBD2	few	TRBJ2-3	TGTGCCAGCAGTTTTACTCTAGCGGGTGTAGATACGCAGTATTTT	CASSFTLAGVDTQYF
TRBV29-1	TRBD1	NA	TRBJ1-5	TGCAGCGTTTATACAGGGGCGAATCAGCCCCAGCATTTT	CSVYTGANQPQHF
TRBV27	NA	once	TRBJ1-1	TGTGCCAGCAGTTTAAAGTATGCGTTGAACACTGAAGCTTTCTTT	CASSLKYALNTEAFF
TRBV30	TRBD1	NA	TRBJ1-3	TGTGCCTGGAGCCGGACAGGGGCCTCTGGAAACACCATATATTTT	CAWSRTGASGNTIYF
TRBV19	NA	once	TRBJ2-5	TGTGCCAGTAGTAACAGGGTTGAGACCCAGTACTTC	CASSNRVETQYF
TRBV4-3	TRBD1	NA	TRBJ1-5	TGCGCCAGCAGCCAAGAGCGGACAGGGCTCAATCAGCCCCAGCATTTT	CASSQERTGLNQPQHF
TRBV6-4	NA	NA	TRBJ2-3	TGTGCCAGCAGTGACTCGGTAGGGGGAGGCACAGATACGCAGTATTTT	CASSDSVGGGTDTQYF
TRBV7-9	NA	NA	TRBJ1-1	TGTGCCAGCAGCCTATATTCAGGGCGGAACACTGAAGCTTTCTTT	CASSLYSGRNTEAFF
TRBV7-6	NA	NA	TRBJ2-7	TGTGCCAGCAGCTTAGTATATAGCGAGCAGTACTTC	CASSLVYSEQYF
TRBV9	TRBD2	NA	TRBJ2-7	TGTGCCAGCTCAAGCGGGAAGGACGCCTACGAGCAGTACTTC	CASSSGKDAYEQYF
TRBV6-5	TRBD2	NA	TRBJ2-3	TGTGCCAGCAGGCCGGGACTAGCGGGATTGGGTACGCAGTATTTT	CASRPGLAGLGTQYF
TRBV9	TRBD1	NA	TRBJ1-4	TGTGCCAGCAGCGGAATTGGACAGGGTGAAAAACTGTTTTTT	CASSGIGQGEKLFF
TRBV29-1	TRBD1	NA	TRBJ1-1	TGCAGCGCCCAGGGGGACAGGGCGAGACTGAACACTGAAGCTTTCTTT	CSAQGDRARLNTEAFF
TRBV19	TRBD2	NA	TRBJ2-7	TGTGCCAGTAGTACATTAGCGGGGAGTTTGGTTCGGCAGTACTTC	CASSTLAGSLVRQYF
TRBV11-3	TRBD1	NA	TRBJ2-7	TGTGCCAGCAGCCCCGCACCAGGGGGATGGAACGAGCAGTACTTC	CASSPAPGGWNEQYF
TRBV5-1	NA	NA	TRBJ2-1	TGCGCCAGCAGCTTGGTGACTACCAACTACAATGAGCAGTTCTTC	CASSLVTTNYNEQFF
TRBV4-1	TRBD2	NA	TRBJ2-1	TGCGCCAGCAGCCAAACTAGCGATGAGCAGTTCTTC	CASSQTSDEQFF
TRBV19	TRBD1	NA	TRBJ1-2	TGTGCCAGTACAGGACAGGGTTCTAACTATGGCTACACCTTC	CASTGQGSNYGYTF
TRBV5-5	NA	few	TRBJ1-4	TGTGCCAGCACCGCAGCGGGCGGGCAGGGCACGCCTAATGAAAAACTGTTTTTT	CASTAAGGQGTPNEKLFF
TRBV25-1	TRBD1	NA	TRBJ1-4	TGTGCCAGCAGTGCCGACAGGGGGTATGAAAAACTGTTTTTT	CASSADRGYEKLFF
TRBV9	TRBD2	once	TRBJ2-1	TGTGCCAGCAGCGTAGAGGTCGGGGGACTAGCGGGAGGCAAGCAGTTCTTC	CASSVEVGGLAGGKQFF
TRBV5-3	NA	NA	TRBJ1-2	TGTGCCAGAAGTCATGCAGAGGCCGTAATATATGGCTACACCTTC	CARSHAEAVIYGYTF
TRBV7-9	TRBD2	NA	TRBJ2-7	TGTGCCAGCAGCTTAGAATCTCCAGCGGGGGTCTACGAGCAGTACTTC	CASSLESPAGVYEQYF
TRBV30	NA	NA	TRBJ1-5	TGTGCCTGGAGGGGACTTAGCAATCAGCCCCAGCATTTT	CAWRGLSNQPQHF
TRBV19	NA	NA	TRBJ2-3	TGTGCCAGTAGTATGCGCCTCGGAGGAGATACGCAGTATTTT	CASSMRLGGDTQYF
TRBV5-8	TRBD2	NA	TRBJ2-5	TGTGCCAGCAGCGGAGGACTAGGCGTTGGGGCCCAGTACTTC	CASSGGLGVGAQYF
TRBV19	NA	NA	TRBJ1-1	TGTGCCAGTAGTACCGGACTCCAGAACACTGAAGCTTTCTTT	CASSTGLQNTEAFF